What follows are 20 T cell receptor beta chains derived from one specimen sequenced in a study of blood T cell repertoires in COVID-19. The table came from immunoSEQ multiplex PCR; TCRdb's copy has only in-frame clones and leaves some out. The top ten clones hold 6.9% of a sample with about 200,000 clones, 70% to 85% of them seen once. The sample consisted of peripheral blood. The receptor source for this set is a human donor with acute or convalescent COVID-19. The donor label of this sample is uncertain.

The chain links TRBV29-1 to TRBJ2-5; 7 bases align to TRBD1. CDR1 is SQVTM, CDR2 ANQGSEA, per germline. This CDR3 spans 15 amino acids. V lost 7 bases, J lost 5 bases, and 16 bases stayed unmatched. Here the CDR3 reads CSASRDRTRWETQYF. DNA for the CDR3: TGCAGCGCCAGCCGGGACAGAACTCGTTGGGAGACCCAGTACTTC.

The chain recombines TRBV19 with TRBJ2-5, with a weak D call TRBD2 (5 bases). CDR1 is LNHDA, CDR2 SQIVND, per germline (reference sequence). Between the trimmed V and J ends, which lost 5 bases and 5 bases, there was a span of 12 bases. The CDR3 is 13 amino acids. The chain's CDR3 is CASSRGRGETQYF. DNA for the CDR3: TGTGCCAGTAGTCGTGGGCGAGGGGAGACCCAGTACTTC.

The chain has TRBV6-1 and TRBJ2-7; D is perhaps TRBD2 (5 bases). CDR3 length: 17 amino acids. Germline-derived CDR1 and CDR2 are MNHNS and SASEGT. V dropped 0 bases and J dropped 7 bases, with 22 bases sitting between them. The CDR3 protein is CASSEANVPRRSGEQYF. CDR3 nucleotides: TGTGCCAGCAGTGAAGCGAATGTCCCGCGGAGGTCGGGGGAGCAGTACTTC.

This chain joins TRBV29-1 and TRBJ2-5; 10 bases agree with TRBD2. Per the germline V gene, CDR1 is SQVTM and CDR2 is ANQGSEA. The CDR3 has 12 residues. V gave up 4 bases and J gave up 4 bases; unmatched junction bases: 0. This CDR3 is CSVVAGGETQYF. The CDR3 nucleotides are TGCAGCGTTGTAGCGGGGGGAGAGACCCAGTACTTC.

The J gene is TRBJ1-1, the V gene TRBV7-2; no reliable D call. V was cut by 5 bases and J by 3 bases, with 10 bases left in between. Germline lookup yields CDR1 SGHTA and CDR2 FQGNSA. This CDR3 comprises 13 residues. CDR3 sequence reads: CASSLKRDTEAFF. The CDR3 nucleotides are TGTGCCAGCAGCCTTAAACGGGACACTGAAGCTTTCTTT.

The chain links TRBV28 to TRBJ2-3, with 7 bases aligning to TRBD2. In germline, CDR1 is MDHEN, CDR2 SYDVKM. The CDR3 is 16 amino acids. V shed 2 bases and J 6 bases; nucleotides not matched to a gene: 11. CDR3 protein: CASSLSVWEGRDTQYF. CDR3 sequence (DNA): TGTGCCAGCAGTTTAAGTGTGTGGGAGGGGCGCGATACGCAGTATTTT.

The chain couples TRBV12-5 to TRBJ2-3, with D perhaps TRBD2 (5 bases). CDR1 and CDR2 (germline): LGHNT, FRNRAP. The CDR3 totals 13 residues. Deletions cut 5 bases from V and 6 bases from J, with 12 bases between. The CDR3, as DNA: TGTGCTAGTGGTCCCGCGCGGGCGGATACGCAGTATTTT. This encodes CASGPARADTQYF. Complete variable domain (other parts from reference TRBV12-5 and TRBJ2-3): DARVTQTPRHKVTEMGQEVTMRCQPILGHNTVFWYRQTMMQGLELLAYFRNRAPLDDSGMPKDRFSAEMPDATLATLKIQPSEPRDSAVYFCASGPARADTQYFGPGTRLTVL.

J is TRBJ1-5 and V is TRBV2, with TRBD1 as a possible D gene (5 bases). The CDR3 spans 13 residues. Germline V gene sequence: CDR1 SNHLY, CDR2 FYNNEI. Trimming took 10 bases from V and 9 from J, leaving 19 bases between them. The CDR3 DNA follows: TGTGCCACGAAGAGGGGACTTTCTGGGCCCCAGCATTTT. This gives the protein CATKRGLSGPQHF.

The chain carries TRBV27 and TRBJ2-2; TRBD2 matches 9 bases. The V segment lost 0 bases and the J segment 6 bases; nucleotides outside the gene matches: 8. This CDR3 comprises 17 residues. CDR1 and CDR2 from the germline V gene are MNHEY and SMNVEV (reference sequence). The CDR3 bases are TGTGCCAGCAGTTTATCTGGGGGCGGGAGGGCCCCCGGGGAGCTGTTTTTT. Its protein is CASSLSGGGRAPGELFF.

This clone was detected only a few times. J is TRBJ1-4 and V is TRBV7-2; possible D gene TRBD1, 6 bases. The V and J ends lost 2 bases and 7 bases respectively, with 14 bases between them. Germline V gene lookup returns CDR1 SGHTA and CDR2 FQGNSA. The CDR3 has 15 amino acids. CDR3 residues: CASSLWGQGLEKLFF. In DNA form, the CDR3 reads TGTGCCAGCAGCTTATGGGGTCAGGGGCTTGAAAAACTGTTTTTT.

The V and J genes are TRBV19 and TRBJ2-7; perhaps TRBD1 as D (5 bases). CDR1 LNHDA and CDR2 SQIVND come from the germline V gene (reference sequence). V was cut by 0 bases and J by 6 bases, with 12 bases left in between. The CDR3 totals 14 residues. As DNA, the CDR3 is TGTGCCAGTAGTATAGATCGCCAGGGAAGCGAGCAGTACTTC. It specifies CASSIDRQGSEQYF.

There are a few counts of this clone. In nucleotides, the CDR3 is TGTGCCTGGAGTGTAAGAGCGCGCGGGGATACGCAGTATTTT. Amino acids: CAWSVRARGDTQYF. J is TRBJ2-3 and V is TRBV30, with a weak D call TRBD2 (5 bases). Trimming removed 0 bases from V and 6 bases from J, with 13 bases in between. Germline assignment: CDR1 GTSNPN and CDR2 SVGIG (reference sequence). The CDR3 has 14 amino acids. The complete variable domain, with remaining parts taken from reference TRBV30 and TRBJ2-3, reads SQTIHQWPATLVQPVGSPLSLECTVEGTSNPNLYWYRQAAGRGLQLLFYSVGIGQISSEVPQNLSASRPQDRQFILSSKKLLLSDSGFYLCAWSVRARGDTQYFGPGTRLTVL.

This sequence joins TRBV27 and TRBJ2-1; D remains ambiguous. The CDR3 runs 12 residues. V was cut by 7 bases and J by 0 bases, with 4 bases left in between. Germline assignment: CDR1 MNHEY and CDR2 SMNVEV (reference sequence). CDR3 DNA sequence: TGTGCCAGCACAGGCTCCTACAATGAGCAGTTCTTC. Translating gives CASTGSYNEQFF.

The genes are TRBV7-9 and TRBJ1-1, with 9 bases that match TRBD1. J gave up 5 bases and V 0 bases, and 4 bases lay outside the gene matches. The CDR3 has 15 amino acids. Germline CDR1 and CDR2: SEHNR and FQNEAQ (reference sequence). This CDR3 reads CASSLAGTGRTEAFF. CDR3 sequence (DNA): TGTGCCAGCAGCTTAGCGGGGACAGGGCGGACTGAAGCTTTCTTT.

For this clone: The junction departs from the called germline gene at one end, perhaps through a read error. Here the CDR3 DNA reads TGTGCCAGCAGTCGGCCGGGACAGGGGGTGTTTGGCTTT. It is translated as CASSRPGQGVFGF. J is TRBJ1-1 and V is TRBV12-3 or TRBV12-4; 11 nucleotides align to TRBD1. CDR3 length equals 13 residues.

The chain employs TRBV6-1 and TRBJ2-2, with TRBD1 as a possible D gene (5 bases). Trimming took off 3 bases at V and 4 bases at J, with 12 bases between the two ends. The CDR3 is 15 residues long. Germline V gene lookup returns CDR1 MNHNS and CDR2 SASEGT. The CDR3 DNA sequence: TGTGCCAGCAGTGAGCATGGGGCGCTCACCGGGGAGCTGTTTTTT. Its translation is CASSEHGALTGELFF.

CDR3 region: CASSPPRGLDFRQPQHF. In DNA, the CDR3 is TGTGCCAGCAGCCCTCCCAGGGGGTTGGATTTCAGACAGCCCCAGCATTTT. V and J are TRBV6-2 or TRBV6-3 and TRBJ1-5; 7 bases align to TRBD1. The CDR3 contains 17 residues. Germline V lookup: CDR1 MNHEY, CDR2 SVGEGT. The V gene end was trimmed by 6 bases and the J gene end by 7 bases; junction bases not matched to a gene: 18.

V is TRBV5-1 and J is TRBJ1-4; maybe TRBD1 (6 bases). This CDR3 has 14 residues. V lost 2 bases and J lost 2, with 7 bases in between. Germline loops: CDR1 SGHRS, CDR2 YFSETQ. In DNA form, the CDR3 reads TGCGCCAGCAGCTTCACAGGGACTAATGAAAAACTGTTTTTT. Protein: CASSFTGTNEKLFF.

This clone was found once. CDR3 in amino acids: CASSYSSTDTQYF. The CDR3 DNA follows: TGCGCCAGCAGCTATTCTAGCACAGATACGCAGTATTTT. The chain recombines TRBV5-1 with TRBJ2-3, with D uncertain. V lost 3 bases, J lost 0 bases, and 5 bases lay in between. Germline V gene lookup returns CDR1 SGHRS and CDR2 YFSETQ. The CDR3 length is 13 residues.

A single count supports this clone. The V call is TRBV5-5, the J call TRBJ2-1; D is ambiguous. V dropped 1 base and J dropped 8 bases, with 10 bases sitting between them. The CDR3 spans 13 residues. Per germline, CDR1 SGHKS and CDR2 YYEKEE (reference sequence). This chain's CDR3 is CASSLSVSHEQFF. CDR3 DNA: TGTGCCAGCAGCTTGTCAGTGTCCCATGAGCAGTTCTTC.